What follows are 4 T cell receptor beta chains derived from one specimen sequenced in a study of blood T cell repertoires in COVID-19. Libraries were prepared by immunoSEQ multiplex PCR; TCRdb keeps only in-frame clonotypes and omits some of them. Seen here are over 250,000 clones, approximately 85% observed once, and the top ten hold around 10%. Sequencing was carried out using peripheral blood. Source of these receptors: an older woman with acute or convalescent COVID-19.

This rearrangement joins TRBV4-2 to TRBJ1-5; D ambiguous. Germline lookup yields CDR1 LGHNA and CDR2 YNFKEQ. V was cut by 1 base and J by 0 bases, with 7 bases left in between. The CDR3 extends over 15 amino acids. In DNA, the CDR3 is TGTGCCAGCAGCCAAGTCTTAAATAGCAATCAGCCCCAGCATTTT. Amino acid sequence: CASSQVLNSNQPQHF.

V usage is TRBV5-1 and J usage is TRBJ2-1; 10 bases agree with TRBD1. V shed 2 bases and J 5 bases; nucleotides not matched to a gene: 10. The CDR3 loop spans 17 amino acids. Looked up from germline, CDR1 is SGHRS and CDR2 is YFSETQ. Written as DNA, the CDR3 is TGCGCCAGCAGCTTATTTTCCGGGACAGGGGTAGACAATGAGCAGTTCTTC. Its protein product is CASSLFSGTGVDNEQFF.

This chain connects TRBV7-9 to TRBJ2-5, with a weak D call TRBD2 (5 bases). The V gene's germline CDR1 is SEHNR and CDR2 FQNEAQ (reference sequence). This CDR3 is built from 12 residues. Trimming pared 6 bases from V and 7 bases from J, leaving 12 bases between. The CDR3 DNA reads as TGTGCCAGCAGTCCAGAGGCGGGGACCCAGTACTTC. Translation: CASSPEAGTQYF.

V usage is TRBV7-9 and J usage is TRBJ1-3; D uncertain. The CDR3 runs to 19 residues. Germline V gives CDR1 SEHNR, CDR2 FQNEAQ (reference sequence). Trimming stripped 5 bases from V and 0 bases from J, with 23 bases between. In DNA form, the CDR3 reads TGTGCCAGCAGCGCCACGGGCGGGTCAGGTTCTTTCTCTGGAAACACCATATATTTT. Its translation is CASSATGGSGSFSGNTIYF.